This T cell receptor beta chain originates from a study of regulatory T cells in long-lasting Graves disease. Arm-PCR of CDR3 regions and iRepertoire HTBI primers were used to build TCR beta libraries. TCRdb recomputed calls from the multiplex PCR reads with MiXCR, one row per CDR3 protein. The top ten hold roughly 25% of the sample, which has roughly 530,000 distinct CDR3 sequences, 15% to 20% seen once. This sample's time point: newly diagnosed GD, antithyroid drugs for less than 3 months. PBMC RNA served as the TCR library source. This clonotype has only a few counts. The same sample was also studied in work on T cells in Graves' hyperthyroidism and ophthalmopathy. That publication notes: Ophthalmopathy stood apart from stable hyperthyroidism in a 13 V-J model. The model forecast ophthalmopathy, anticipating it by a median around 6.5 months before onset.

This sequence originates from a woman aged 40 to 65 with Graves disease. Here the sequenced sample was peripheral blood mononuclear cells (PBMCs), taken at new diagnosis, from a patient treated with antithyroid drugs.

The CDR3 protein is CASSPAGLLWGEAFF. As DNA, the CDR3 is TGTGCCAGCAGCCCAGCGGGACTTCTATGGGGTGAAGCTTTCTTT. The V and J genes are TRBV7-8 and TRBJ1-1; D is possibly TRBD1 (5 bases). The germline V gene encodes CDR1 SGHVS and CDR2 FQNEAQ. V lost 5 bases, J lost 7 bases, and 20 bases lay in between. CDR3 size: 15 residues.